The 30 T cell receptor beta chains in this list originate from one sample, sequenced in a study of Ad26.COV2.S vaccination and SARS-CoV-2 variants. Repertoires were generated with immunoSEQ multiplex PCR, while TCRdb's copy carries only in-frame clones and drops some. The repertoire consists of about 680,000 clones, with about 89% occurring once and the leading ten covering roughly 1.5%. Treatment indicated: roughly 18 received Ad26.COV2.S at low or high dose, single or two shots; several received placebo; per-sample allocation not given. Following the first vaccine or placebo injection, samples were taken on day 63. The sample was peripheral blood, taken in a trial of Ad26.COV2.S vaccine versus placebo. Receptors were obtained from a person between 18 and 65 years old who received the Ad26.COV2.S COVID-19 vaccine or a placebo.

This chain connects TRBV20-1 to TRBJ2-7; no reliable D call. Germline V gene sequence: CDR1 DFQATT, CDR2 SNEGSKA (reference sequence). V dropped 7 bases and J dropped 3 bases, with 7 bases sitting between them. This CDR3 spans 10 amino acids. CDR3 loop: CSVEHYEQYF. The CDR3 DNA follows: TGCAGTGTGGAACACTACGAGCAGTACTTC.

The chain links TRBV10-3 to TRBJ1-6; unclear D gene. Germline loops: CDR1 ENHRY, CDR2 SYGVKD. This CDR3 has 12 amino acids. The V end was cut by 6 bases, the J end by 8 bases, with 8 bases between. The CDR3 protein is CAIRTGYSPLHF. DNA for the CDR3: TGTGCCATCAGAACCGGTTATTCACCCCTCCACTTT.

This rearrangement joins TRBV2 to TRBJ2-3; the match to TRBD2 covers 13 bases. V was clipped by 6 bases and J by 4 bases; unmatched bases: 4. From germline, CDR1 is SNHLY and CDR2 FYNNEI. The CDR3 has 15 residues. The CDR3 is CASRSLAGGPDTQYF. Written as DNA, the CDR3 is TGTGCCAGCAGGTCACTAGCGGGAGGGCCAGATACGCAGTATTTT.

This clone was detected once. The V and J genes are TRBV29-1 and TRBJ2-7, with 9 bases identical to TRBD1. The V and J ends lost 5 bases and 3 bases, in that order; junction bases with no gene match: 5. The CDR3 covers 13 residues. The germline V gene encodes CDR1 SQVTM and CDR2 ANQGSEA. CDR3: CSVRQGGNYEQYF. The DNA for the CDR3 is TGCAGCGTTCGACAGGGGGGGAACTACGAGCAGTACTTC.

J is TRBJ2-5 and V is TRBV7-9, with TRBD2 matching 10 bases. V shed 6 bases, J shed 2 bases, and the junction held 9 bases outside the gene matches. Germline V gene lookup returns CDR1 SEHNR and CDR2 FQNEAQ (reference sequence). The CDR3 length is 16 residues. DNA for the CDR3: TGTGCCAGCAGTCCGGGACTAGCGCTTGGGCAAGAGACCCAGTACTTC. Amino acid sequence: CASSPGLALGQETQYF.

The J gene is TRBJ1-2, the V gene TRBV30, with TRBD1 identical over 10 bases. Germline V gene sequence: CDR1 GTSNPN, CDR2 SVGIG (reference sequence). The CDR3 covers 13 residues. J gave up 7 bases and V 3 bases, and 5 bases lay outside the gene matches. CDR3 bases: TGTGCCTGGAGGGCGACAGGGGGCTTTGGCTACACCTTC. This translates into CAWRATGGFGYTF.

The gene calls are TRBV7-7 and TRBJ2-7; D is possibly TRBD2 (6 bases). The germline V and J ends were trimmed by 5 bases and 7 bases, with 15 bases remaining between them. CDR1 is SSHAT and CDR2 is FNYEAQ in the germline V gene (reference sequence). CDR3 length equals 13 residues. CDR3 in amino acids: CASSTSGLGEQYF. The CDR3 nucleotides are TGTGCCAGCAGCACCAGCGGGCTAGGGGAGCAGTACTTC.

This chain connects TRBV6-5 to TRBJ1-2, with TRBD1 identical over 7 bases. Trimming cost V 0 bases and J 3 bases; bases outside gene matches: 4. Germline V gives CDR1 MNHEY, CDR2 SVGAGI. This CDR3 is built from 15 residues. CDR3 in DNA: TGTGCCAGCAGTTACTCTGATACAGGGGACTATGGCTACACCTTC. It encodes CASSYSDTGDYGYTF.

The chain couples TRBV27 to TRBJ2-3; 10 nucleotides align to TRBD2. This CDR3 is 15 amino acids long. The germline CDR1 and CDR2 sequences are MNHEY and SMNVEV (reference sequence). Trimming cost V 5 bases and J 1 base; bases outside gene matches: 3. CDR3 residues: CASSPLAGGTDTQYF. The CDR3 DNA follows: TGTGCCAGCAGTCCTCTAGCGGGAGGCACAGATACGCAGTATTTT.

The J gene is TRBJ1-2, the V gene TRBV2, with 8 bases matching TRBD1. The germline V gene encodes CDR1 SNHLY and CDR2 FYNNEI. V was clipped by 5 bases and J by 7 bases; unmatched bases: 9. The CDR3 spans 14 residues. CDR3 nucleotides: TGTGCCAGCAGTCCATCTCAGGGGGCGGTTGGCTACACCTTC. Its translation is CASSPSQGAVGYTF.

The J gene is TRBJ1-3, the V gene TRBV6-1, with a weak D call TRBD1 (5 bases). This CDR3 has 16 residues. Trimming stripped 2 bases from V and 0 bases from J, with 11 bases between. Germline CDR1 reads MNHNS; CDR2 reads SASEGT. CDR3 DNA: TGTGCCAGCAGTGAAAGGACACGAAGCTCTGGAAACACCATATATTTT. Its translation is CASSERTRSSGNTIYF.

The V and J genes are TRBV29-1 and TRBJ1-4; 9 positions match TRBD1. Germline V gene data show CDR1 as SQVTM and CDR2 as ANQGSEA. This CDR3 is built from 19 residues. V shed 8 bases and J 9 bases; nucleotides not matched to a gene: 28. The CDR3, as DNA: TGCAGCCCCCTCTTAGGACAGGGGCGCCGAGACGGGGGAGCTCAAAAACTGTTTTTT. The encoded protein is CSPLLGQGRRDGGAQKLFF.

The rearrangement joins TRBV18 to TRBJ1-1; 8 positions agree with TRBD1. The V gene end was trimmed by 1 base and the J gene end by 4 bases; junction bases not matched to a gene: 2. CDR3 length: 14 residues. CDR1 is KGHSH, CDR2 LQKENI, per germline. DNA of the CDR3: TGTGCCAGCTCACCACGGGACAGGTTCACTGAAGCTTTCTTT. Residues: CASSPRDRFTEAFF.

This sequence joins TRBV10-3 and TRBJ2-3, with D perhaps TRBD1 (5 bases). CDR1 and CDR2 (germline): ENHRY, SYGVKD. The CDR3 is 14 amino acids. V was clipped by 3 bases and J by 2 bases, with 9 bases between them. DNA for the CDR3: TGTGCCATCAGTGACCCAGGGCCCACAGATACGCAGTATTTT. It is translated as CAISDPGPTDTQYF.

The rearrangement links TRBV19 to TRBJ2-1; 12 nucleotides match TRBD1. Germline lookup yields CDR1 LNHDA and CDR2 SQIVND (reference sequence). The CDR3 runs to 15 residues. With V trimmed by 7 bases and J by 9 bases, 10 bases remained unmatched. The CDR3 region is CASTPAGTGGIEQFF. CDR3 DNA: TGTGCCAGTACCCCAGCAGGGACAGGGGGCATTGAGCAGTTCTTC.

The table lists this clone with a few counts. The chain joins TRBV29-1 to TRBJ1-2; TRBD1 is a possible D gene (6 bases). The CDR3 loop spans 12 amino acids. In germline, CDR1 is SQVTM, CDR2 ANQGSEA. V lost 3 bases, J lost 5 bases, and 10 bases lay in between. The CDR3 region has the DNA TGCAGCGTTGAGTCAGGGGATTATGGCTACACCTTC. This sequence encodes CSVESGDYGYTF.

The chain uses TRBV10-3 and TRBJ2-3; either TRBD1 or TRBD2 may fit D (5 bases each). The CDR3 has 14 residues. Trimming left V 6 bases short and J 4 bases short, with 14 bases between. Germline CDR1 ENHRY, CDR2 SYGVKD. The CDR3 spells CAIRWGSEADTQYF. CDR3 DNA: TGTGCCATCAGATGGGGGTCGGAGGCAGATACGCAGTATTTT.

This clone was seen only once. The rearrangement joins TRBV10-1 to TRBJ2-6; no definite D call. This CDR3 has 13 residues. Deletions cut 8 bases from V and 0 bases from J, with 5 bases between. Germline values: CDR1 WNHNN, CDR2 SYGVQD (reference sequence). CDR3 in DNA: TGCGCCAGCGGATCCTCTGGGGCCAACGTCCTGACTTTC. Translating it yields CASGSSGANVLTF.

V and J are TRBV6-1 and TRBJ2-7, with 7 bases lining up with TRBD1. Germline trimming cut 1 base from V and 0 bases from J; bases unmatched to any gene: 12. CDR3 size: 18 residues. Germline lookup yields CDR1 MNHNS and CDR2 SASEGT. DNA for the CDR3: TGTGCCAGCAGTGAAGAGGTTATAGGACAGGATGTCTCCTACGAGCAGTACTTC. It yields the protein CASSEEVIGQDVSYEQYF.

The V call is TRBV6-4, the J call TRBJ2-1; 8 nucleotides line up with TRBD2. The V gene's germline CDR1 is MRHNA and CDR2 SNTAGT. Trimming removed 5 bases from V and 0 bases from J; junction bases left unmatched: 6. This CDR3 is 16 amino acids long. The CDR3 nucleotides read TGTGCCAGCAGTCCCCGGGGGGGAATCTCCTACAATGAGCAGTTCTTC. Translating gives CASSPRGGISYNEQFF.

V usage is TRBV11-2 and J usage is TRBJ1-2; TRBD1 might be the D (5 bases). Germline V gene data show CDR1 as SGHAT and CDR2 as FQNNGV. With 4 bases removed from V and 4 bases from J, the gap between germline ends came to 13 bases. The CDR3 contains 14 residues. CDR3 region: CASSSGPTSYGYTF. The CDR3 DNA follows: TGTGCCAGCAGCTCGGGACCCACAAGCTATGGCTACACCTTC. Full variable domain (remainder filled in from reference TRBV11-2 and TRBJ1-2): EAGVAQSPRYKIIEKRQSVAFWCNPISGHATLYWYQQILGQGPKLLIQFQNNGVVDDSQLPKDRFSAERLKGVDSTLKIQPAKLEDSAVYLCASSSGPTSYGYTFGSGTRLTVV.

The rearrangement joins TRBV2 to TRBJ1-5; perhaps TRBD1 as D (6 bases). CDR3 length equals 18 residues. The V end was cut by 6 bases, the J end by 0 bases, with 21 bases between. Germline V gene data show CDR1 as SNHLY and CDR2 as FYNNEI. CDR3 amino acids: CASSLSGTQKLSNQPQHF. The CDR3 DNA sequence: TGTGCCAGCAGCCTCTCCGGGACACAGAAACTTAGCAATCAGCCCCAGCATTTT. Variable domain in full (rest from reference TRBV2 and TRBJ1-5): EPEVTQTPSHQVTQMGQEVILRCVPISNHLYFYWYRQILGQKVEFLVSFYNNEISEKSEIFDDQFSVERPDGSNFTLKIRSTKLEDSAMYFCASSLSGTQKLSNQPQHFGDGTRLSIL.

The chain couples TRBV23-1 to TRBJ2-7; TRBD2 matches at 9 bases. TRBV23-1 counts as an open reading frame of uncertain function. Trimming cost V 4 bases and J 5 bases; bases outside gene matches: 6. The CDR3 spans 14 residues. The CDR3 region is CASSLDSGSDEQYF. In nucleotides, the CDR3 is TGCGCCAGCAGTCTGGATAGCGGGAGCGACGAGCAGTACTTC.

A single count supports this clone. The chain is built from TRBV4-2 and TRBJ1-1, with D uncertain. The V gene lost 0 bases and the J gene lost 1 base, with 9 bases spanning the gap. Germline-derived CDR1 and CDR2 are LGHNA and YNFKEQ. The CDR3 totals 15 residues. The CDR3 DNA reads TGTGCCAGCAGCCAAGATCTTGTTCCGAACACTGAAGCTTTCTTT. Translating it yields CASSQDLVPNTEAFF.

The chain employs TRBV25-1 and TRBJ1-1, with 10 positions matching TRBD1. The CDR3 spans 16 residues. Germline-derived CDR1 and CDR2 are MGHDK and SYGVNS. V lost 5 bases, J lost 4 bases, and 10 bases stayed unmatched. The CDR3 region is CASSPGQGSGSTEAFF. The CDR3 bases are TGTGCCAGCAGTCCGGGACAGGGGAGTGGAAGCACTGAAGCTTTCTTT.

This sequence joins TRBV6-5 and TRBJ1-4, with a tentative D call TRBD1 (6 bases). With 6 bases removed from V and 2 bases from J, the gap between germline ends came to 13 bases. This CDR3 has 15 residues. CDR1 and CDR2 (germline): MNHEY, SVGAGI. CDR3 in amino acids: CASRPVGGTNEKLFF. DNA of the CDR3: TGTGCCAGCAGGCCCGTTGGGGGCACTAATGAAAAACTGTTTTTT.

Concerning this clone itself: This CDR3 is also generated by other DNA sequences in the sample. The chain is built from TRBV27 and TRBJ1-1; tentatively, D is TRBD1 (5 bases). Trimming took off 5 bases at V and 0 bases at J, with 10 bases between the two ends. This CDR3 region has 14 residues. Looked up from germline, CDR1 is MNHEY and CDR2 is SMNVEV (reference sequence). In DNA, the CDR3 is TGTGCCAGCAGTCCGGGGCAGGTGAACACTGAAGCTTTCTTT. Translation gives CASSPGQVNTEAFF.

The CDR3 nucleotides read TGTGCCATTGGACAGGGAAACTACACCTTC. It codes for CAIGQGNYTF. The chain carries TRBV10-3 and TRBJ1-2; 8 positions match TRBD1. CDR1 ENHRY and CDR2 SYGVKD come from the germline V gene. V lost 9 bases and J lost 10; bases outside the gene matches: 4. The CDR3 runs to 10 residues.

The V and J genes are TRBV6-5 and TRBJ2-1, with no clear D. The V and J ends lost 0 bases and 5 bases respectively, with 5 bases between them. The CDR3 is 13 residues long. Germline CDR1 is MNHEY and CDR2 is SVGAGI. CDR3 region: CASSYSRNNEQFF. CDR3 DNA: TGTGCCAGCAGTTACTCACGAAACAATGAGCAGTTCTTC.

J is TRBJ2-5 and V is TRBV3-1 (or the pseudogene TRBV3-2); D gene ambiguous. CDR3 length equals 17 residues. The V gene lost 1 base and the J gene lost 1 base, with 16 bases spanning the gap. Per germline, CDR1 LGHDT and CDR2 YNNKEL (reference sequence). CDR3: CASSQANVRPSQETQYF. In DNA form, the CDR3 reads TGTGCCAGCAGCCAAGCAAATGTGAGGCCTAGCCAAGAGACCCAGTACTTC.